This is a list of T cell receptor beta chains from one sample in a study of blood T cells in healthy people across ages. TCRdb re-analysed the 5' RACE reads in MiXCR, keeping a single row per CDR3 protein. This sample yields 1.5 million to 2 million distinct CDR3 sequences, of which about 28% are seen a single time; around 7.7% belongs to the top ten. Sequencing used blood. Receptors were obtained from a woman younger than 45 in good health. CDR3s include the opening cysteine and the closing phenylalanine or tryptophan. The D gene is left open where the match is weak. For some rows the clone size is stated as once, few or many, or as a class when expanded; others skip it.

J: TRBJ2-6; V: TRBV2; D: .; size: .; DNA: TGTGCCAGCAGTATCCGCCAGTCTGGGGCCAACGTCCTGACTTTC; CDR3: CASSIRQSGANVLTF
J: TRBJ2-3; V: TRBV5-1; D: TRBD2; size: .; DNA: TGCGCCAGCAGCTACGGGACTAGCGGGGGAACCTCTAGCACAGATACGCAGTATTTT; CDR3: CASSYGTSGGTSSTDTQYF
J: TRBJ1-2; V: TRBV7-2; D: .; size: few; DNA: TGTGCCAGCAGCTTAGAATGGGTCCAGATCTATGGCTACACCTTC; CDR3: CASSLEWVQIYGYTF
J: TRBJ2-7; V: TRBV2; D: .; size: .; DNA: TGTGCCAGCAGGGCGGGTACATCGAATGAGCAGTACTTC; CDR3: CASRAGTSNEQYF
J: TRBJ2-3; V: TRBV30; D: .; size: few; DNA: TGTGCCTGGAGTAAGTACGGTGACACTAGCACAGATACGCAGTATTTT; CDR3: CAWSKYGDTSTDTQYF
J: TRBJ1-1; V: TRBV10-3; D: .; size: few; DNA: TGTGCCATCAGTGAGTTGGGGTCCACTGAAGCTTTCTTT; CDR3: CAISELGSTEAFF
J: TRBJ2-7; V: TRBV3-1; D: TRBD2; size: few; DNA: TGTGCCAGCAGCCACCTACCAACTAGCGGGAGGAGCTCCTACGAGCAGTACTTC; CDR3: CASSHLPTSGRSSYEQYF
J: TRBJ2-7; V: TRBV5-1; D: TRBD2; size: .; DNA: TGCGCCAGCAGCTTGTCGACTAGCGGGAGTTACGTGCAGTACTTC; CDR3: CASSLSTSGSYVQYF
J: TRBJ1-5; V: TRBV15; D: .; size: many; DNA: TGTGCCACCAGCAGAGGACAGGAGGGTCAGCCCCAGCATTTT; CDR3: CATSRGQEGQPQHF
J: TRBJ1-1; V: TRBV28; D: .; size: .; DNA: TGTGCCAGCAGTAAAACAGGGTTGGGAGCTTTCTTT; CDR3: CASSKTGLGAFF
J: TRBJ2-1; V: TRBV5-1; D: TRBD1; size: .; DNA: TGCGCCAGCAGCTTCGCACAGGACAGGGCATCTCGCAATGAGCAGTTCTTC; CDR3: CASSFAQDRASRNEQFF
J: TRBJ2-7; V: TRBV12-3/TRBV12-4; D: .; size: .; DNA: TGTGCCAGCAGTGGATCCAGGGGGGCGAGGGAGCAGTACTTC; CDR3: CASSGSRGAREQYF
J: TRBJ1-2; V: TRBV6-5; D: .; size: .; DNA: TGTGCCAGCAGTTACAGGAGAACCGCGGGTCGAGAGGGCTACACCTTC; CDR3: CASSYRRTAGREGYTF
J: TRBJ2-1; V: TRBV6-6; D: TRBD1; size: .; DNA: TGTGCCAGCGGTAAACGGACAGGGGGCTACGAGCAGTTCTTC; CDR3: CASGKRTGGYEQFF
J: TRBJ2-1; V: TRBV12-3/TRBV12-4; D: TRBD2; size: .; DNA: TGTGCCAGCAGACAACTAGCGGGGCTCGGGAATGAGCAGTTCTTC; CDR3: CASRQLAGLGNEQFF
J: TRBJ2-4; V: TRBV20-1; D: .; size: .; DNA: TGCAGTGCTAGGACAAATAAAAGACTTGAGGCCGCCAAAAACATTCAGTACTTC; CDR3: CSARTNKRLEAAKNIQYF
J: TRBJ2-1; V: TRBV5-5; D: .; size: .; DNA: TGTGCCAGCAGCTTGTCGTCGCCCCCGGAGCAGTTCTTC; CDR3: CASSLSSPPEQFF
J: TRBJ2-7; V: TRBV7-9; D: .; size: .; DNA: TGTGCCAGCAGCTTAAAGGGTTGGCAGCGCGAGCAGTACTTC; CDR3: CASSLKGWQREQYF
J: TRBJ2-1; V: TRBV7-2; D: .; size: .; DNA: TGTGCCAGCAGGACTCAGACGGTCGACAATGAGCAGTTCTTC; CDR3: CASRTQTVDNEQFF
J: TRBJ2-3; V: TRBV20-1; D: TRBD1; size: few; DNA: TGCAGTGCCACCGGGACAGGGGCAGATACGCAGTATTTT; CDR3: CSATGTGADTQYF
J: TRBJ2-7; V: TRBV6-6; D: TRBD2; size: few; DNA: TGTGCCAGCAGTACTGGGGGGGTGAGGTACGAGCAGTACTTC; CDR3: CASSTGGVRYEQYF
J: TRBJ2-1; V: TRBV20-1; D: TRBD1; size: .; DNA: TGCAGTGCTTTACAACAGGGGGGATCCTACAATGAGCAGTTCTTC; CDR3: CSALQQGGSYNEQFF
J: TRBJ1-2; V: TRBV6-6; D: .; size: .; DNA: TGTGCCAGCAGTTATTCCGGGACGGAACGCACCTTC; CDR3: CASSYSGTERTF
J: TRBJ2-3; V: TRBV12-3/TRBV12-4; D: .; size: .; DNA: TGTGCCAGCAGTGTCAACACGGGGCCCACAGATACGCAGTATTTT; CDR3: CASSVNTGPTDTQYF
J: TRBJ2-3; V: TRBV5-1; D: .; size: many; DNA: TGCGCCAGCAGCTTGGGAAGTAGCACAGATAAGCAGTATTTT; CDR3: CASSLGSSTDKQYF
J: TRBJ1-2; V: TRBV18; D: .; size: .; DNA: TGTGCCAGCTCACCAGACGGGGGACGTTTCTATGGCTACACCTTC; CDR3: CASSPDGGRFYGYTF
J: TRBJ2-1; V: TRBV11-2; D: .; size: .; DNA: TGTGCCAGCAGGCCCGGGGCTGCTAATGAGCAGTTCTTC; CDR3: CASRPGAANEQFF
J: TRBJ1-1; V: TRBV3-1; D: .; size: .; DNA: TGTGCCAGCAGCACCCGGGACATCCCGAACACTGAAGCTTTCTTT; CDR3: CASSTRDIPNTEAFF
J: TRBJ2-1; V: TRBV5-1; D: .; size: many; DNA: TGCGCCAGCAGCTTTGGCGGGTTGGGAGGGGGTAGGCGCAATGAGCAGTTCTTC; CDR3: CASSFGGLGGGRRNEQFF
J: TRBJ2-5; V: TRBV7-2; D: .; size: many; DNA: TGTGCCAGCAGCTTCGATCGACTAGTTTTAGGAGAGACCCAGTACTTC; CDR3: CASSFDRLVLGETQYF
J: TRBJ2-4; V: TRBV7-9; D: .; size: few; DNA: TGTGCCAGCAGCCCCCCTGGAGATCAGAGACTAGCCAAAAACATTCAGTACTTC; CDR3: CASSPPGDQRLAKNIQYF
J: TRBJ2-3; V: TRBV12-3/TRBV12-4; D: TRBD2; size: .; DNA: TGTGCCAGCAGGGACGGACTAGCGGGGGGTCCCGCGATGTATTTT; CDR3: CASRDGLAGGPAMYF
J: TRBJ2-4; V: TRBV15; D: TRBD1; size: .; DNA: TGTGCCACCAGTACAGGGGGCACCGCCAAAAACATTCAGTACTTC; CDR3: CATSTGGTAKNIQYF